The next 25 T cell receptor beta chains were all read from a single sample in a study of regulatory T cells in long-lasting Graves disease. Described time point: persistent/refractory GD, antithyroid drugs over 5 years with positive TRAb. The TCR library was prepared using RNA isolated from PBMCs. Researchers made TCR beta libraries by using iRepertoire HTBI primers and running Arm-PCR on CDR3 regions. TCRdb reanalysed the multiplex PCR reads using MiXCR and keeps one entry per CDR3 protein. Here the sample spans 400,000 to 500,000 distinct CDR3 sequences, 20% to 25% being singletons. The source material was peripheral blood mononuclear cells (PBMCs), sampled when the disease was refractory, from a patient treated with antithyroid drugs. Receptors were obtained from a female donor with Graves disease.

The sample holds many counts of this clonotype. This chain joins TRBV28 and TRBJ1-2; no firm D call. Germline V gene data show CDR1 as MDHEN and CDR2 as SYDVKM. The CDR3 covers 15 residues. The V end lost 1 base, the J end lost 3 bases, and 12 bases lay between the germline ends. The CDR3 loop reads CASSLFQQPHYGYTF. The DNA of the CDR3 is TGTGCCAGCAGTTTATTTCAGCAACCGCACTATGGCTACACCTTC.

This clonotype was recorded at least ten times. This chain joins TRBV3-1 and TRBJ2-5; 13 bases fit TRBD2. This CDR3 has 18 residues. Trimming at V came to 1 base and at J to 1 base, leaving 6 bases not matched to a gene. Germline V gives CDR1 LGHDT, CDR2 YNNKEL (reference sequence). CDR3 sequence reads: CASSQGFGLAGAQETQYF. The CDR3 DNA reads as TGTGCCAGCAGCCAAGGGTTCGGACTAGCGGGAGCCCAAGAGACCCAGTACTTC.

This clonotype has a handful of counts. The J gene is TRBJ1-5, the V gene TRBV7-9; D remains ambiguous. The CDR3 contains 13 residues. Germline CDR1 and CDR2: SEHNR and FQNEAQ (reference sequence). V gave up 8 bases and J gave up 6 bases, with 14 bases separating them. The CDR3 DNA follows: TGTGCCAGCGCCTCAGGAGCATTTCAGCCCCAGCATTTT. Encoded protein: CASASGAFQPQHF.

This clonotype was observed many times. The V and J genes are TRBV4-2 and TRBJ2-7; 10 bases are a match to TRBD1. This CDR3 has 15 residues. Germline loops: CDR1 LGHNA, CDR2 YNFKEQ. V gave up 4 bases and J gave up 2 bases; unmatched junction bases: 5. The CDR3 sequence is CASSRTGTGAYEQYF. CDR3 nucleotide sequence: TGTGCCAGCAGCCGAACCGGGACAGGGGCCTACGAGCAGTACTTC.

Worth noting for this clonotype: Germline is not matched at one junction end, which may reflect a read error. Written as DNA, the CDR3 is TGTGCCAGCAGTGAAGTCTGGGGGCAGGAGCTTATAGCTAACTATGGCCACACCTTC. Translation: CASSEVWGQELIANYGHTF. The gene calls are TRBV2 and TRBJ1-2; perhaps TRBD1 as D (6 bases). CDR3 length: 19 amino acids. Germline values: CDR1 SNHLY, CDR2 FYNNEI.

In its sample, this clonotype was seen a few times. This sequence joins TRBV3-1 and TRBJ1-1; D remains ambiguous. The germline gives CDR1 LGHDT, CDR2 YNNKEL (reference sequence). The CDR3 extends over 14 amino acids. V gave up 0 bases and J gave up 3 bases, with 8 bases separating them. CDR3 amino acids: CASSQESRDTEAFF. Written as DNA, the CDR3 is TGTGCCAGCAGCCAAGAATCCCGGGACACTGAAGCTTTCTTT. Looking up the rest from reference TRBV3-1 and TRBJ1-1 gives the full variable domain: DTAVSQTPKYLVTQMGNDKSIKCEQNLGHDTMYWYKQDSKKFLKIMFSYNNKELIINETVPNRFSPKSPDKAHLNLHINSLELGDSAVYFCASSQESRDTEAFFGQGTRLTVV.

To note about this clonotype: This may stem from a read error, because a much larger clone lies one nucleotide away. The chain employs TRBV7-3 and TRBJ2-7; 8 nucleotides match TRBD1. Germline CDR1 SGHTA, CDR2 FQGTGA. V shed 11 bases and J 3 bases; nucleotides not matched to a gene: 27. The CDR3 is 19 residues long. CDR3 sequence reads: CAWSAPGTGRSRTFYEQYF. The CDR3 DNA sequence: TGTGCCTGGAGTGCCCCCGGGACAGGTAGAAGTCGGACCTTCTACGAGCAGTACTTC.

In this sample, this clonotype turned up many times. The V gene is TRBV11-2, the J gene TRBJ2-5; no definite D call. There are 15 residues in the CDR3. The ends were cut back, 1 base at V and 1 base at J, with 10 bases in the middle. Germline CDR1 and CDR2: SGHAT and FQNNGV. CDR3 residues: CASSLGLTLQETQYF. The CDR3, as DNA: TGTGCCAGCAGCTTAGGCCTAACCCTCCAAGAGACCCAGTACTTC.

This clonotype was seen at least ten times. The chain combines TRBV15 with TRBJ2-2, with no clear D. CDR1 and CDR2 (germline): LNHNV, YYDKDF (reference sequence). The CDR3 is made up of 12 amino acids. Between the trimmed V and J ends, which lost 1 base and 7 bases, there was a span of 4 bases. CDR3 sequence: CATSRVGGELFF. In DNA, the CDR3 is TGTGCCACCAGCAGAGTTGGCGGGGAGCTGTTTTTT.

This clonotype was recorded many times. The CDR3 nucleotides are TGTGCCAGCAGCCCCGTGGCGGTGATGCCCCAGCATTTT. Translated, it gives CASSPVAVMPQHF. The chain has TRBV12-3 or TRBV12-4 and TRBJ1-5; D gene uncertain. The CDR3 is 13 amino acids. The germline V and J ends were trimmed by 6 bases and 9 bases, with 15 bases remaining between them.

The CDR3 protein is CASSLSSAYYEQYF. CDR3 sequence (DNA): TGTGCCAGCAGTCTGAGTAGCGCCTACTACGAGCAGTACTTC. The chain uses TRBV27 and TRBJ2-7; D may be TRBD2 (5 bases). The CDR3 length is 14 residues. Trimming took 5 bases from V and 3 from J, leaving 14 bases between them. From germline, CDR1 is MNHEY and CDR2 SMNVEV (reference sequence).

The table lists this clonotype with many counts. The chain couples TRBV28 to TRBJ2-7; D is uncertain. Germline V gene data show CDR1 as MDHEN and CDR2 as SYDVKM. This CDR3 is 18 amino acids long. V was pared by 5 bases and J by 2 bases, with 25 bases between. The CDR3 spells CASSIPQRNLAVPYEQYF. The CDR3 DNA reads as TGTGCCAGCAGTATACCTCAAAGAAATCTCGCGGTCCCCTACGAGCAGTACTTC.

This clonotype was detected many times. The V and J genes are TRBV18 and TRBJ2-7, with D possibly TRBD2 on 5 matching bases. Germline CDR1 and CDR2: KGHSH and LQKENI. V was clipped by 2 bases and J by 0 bases, with 14 bases between them. This CDR3 spans 16 amino acids. CDR3 loop: CASSPMLSASSYEQYF. DNA for the CDR3: TGTGCCAGCTCACCAATGCTTAGCGCGAGCTCCTACGAGCAGTACTTC.

This rearrangement joins TRBV28 to TRBJ2-1; tentative D call: TRBD1 (5 bases). Germline V gene lookup returns CDR1 MDHEN and CDR2 SYDVKM. The V and J ends lost 2 bases and 4 bases respectively, with 9 bases between them. CDR3 size: 14 residues. The CDR3 spells CASSLGAIYNEQFF. The CDR3 DNA sequence: TGTGCCAGCAGTTTAGGGGCCATATACAATGAGCAGTTCTTC.

This clonotype has ten or more counts. CDR3 residues: CASRPRDRQGYTF. CDR3 nucleotides: TGTGCCAGCAGACCAAGGGACAGGCAAGGATACACCTTC. V and J are TRBV28 and TRBJ1-2; 8 bases fit TRBD1. The J segment lost 11 bases and the V segment lost 6 bases, leaving 11 bases of the junction unmatched. The CDR3 contains 13 residues. Germline loops: CDR1 MDHEN, CDR2 SYDVKM.

Ten or more counts support this clonotype. This rearrangement joins TRBV12-3 or TRBV12-4 to TRBJ2-5; TRBD2 agrees at 13 bases. There are 16 residues in the CDR3. V gave up 6 bases and J gave up 0 bases; unmatched junction bases: 4. CDR3 in amino acids: CASSLTSGRYQETQYF. The CDR3, as DNA: TGTGCCAGCAGCCTGACTAGCGGGAGGTACCAAGAGACCCAGTACTTC.

This clonotype was counted a few times. This rearrangement joins TRBV3-1 to TRBJ2-4; maybe TRBD1 (6 bases). This CDR3 comprises 17 residues. Germline V gives CDR1 LGHDT, CDR2 YNNKEL (reference sequence). With 6 bases removed from V and 0 bases from J, the gap between germline ends came to 18 bases. The CDR3 protein is CASSRTRDTGAKNIQYF. Here the CDR3 DNA reads TGTGCCAGCAGTCGCACCCGGGACACCGGAGCCAAAAACATTCAGTACTTC.

DNA of the CDR3: TGTGCCTTCGGGTGGGGAGAGAGGGTCGCTGGCTACACCTTC. Residues: CAFGWGERVAGYTF. This rearrangement joins TRBV30 to TRBJ1-2; D is unresolved. There are 14 residues in the CDR3. V lost 7 bases and J lost 7, with 22 bases in between. In germline, CDR1 is GTSNPN, CDR2 SVGIG (reference sequence).

This chain connects TRBV10-3 to TRBJ2-2, with 10 nucleotides matching TRBD2. This CDR3 comprises 15 residues. Germline values: CDR1 ENHRY, CDR2 SYGVKD. J gave up 1 base and V 5 bases, and 1 base lay outside the gene matches. The CDR3: CAISTSGVNTGELFF. The CDR3 DNA is TGTGCCATCAGTACTAGCGGGGTGAACACCGGGGAGCTGTTTTTT.

A few counts support this clonotype. This could be a read error, since a much larger clone is one nucleotide away. The CDR3 ends on some other residue instead of the conserved phenylalanine or tryptophan, so this is likely a read error. The chain links TRBV28 to TRBJ1-2; 10 nucleotides align to TRBD1. Germline values: CDR1 MDHEN, CDR2 SYDVKM. CDR3 size: 16 residues. The trim removed 4 bases at V and 1 base at J, leaving 6 bases unmatched. This CDR3 is CASSYRDRGHNYGYTS. In DNA form, the CDR3 reads TGTGCCAGCAGTTACCGGGACAGGGGCCATAACTATGGCTACACCTCC.

This rearrangement joins TRBV6-1 to TRBJ1-3; unclear D gene. CDR1 is MNHNS and CDR2 is SASEGT in the germline V gene. V was pared by 10 bases and J by 0 bases, with 13 bases between. The CDR3 spans 14 residues. The CDR3 region is CATGSKSSGNTIYF. As DNA, the CDR3 is TGTGCCACGGGATCGAAGAGCTCTGGAAACACCATATATTTT.

This clonotype showed up just a few times. The chain is built from TRBV5-1 and TRBJ2-3, with D unresolved. The CDR3 runs to 14 residues. Germline V CDR1 and CDR2: SGHRS, YFSETQ. With 2 bases removed from V and 2 bases from J, the gap between germline ends came to 9 bases. CDR3 nucleotide sequence: TGCGCCAGCAGCTTCGCGGCCTACACAGATACGCAGTATTTT. Translation: CASSFAAYTDTQYF.

A remark on this clonotype: A single base separates this from a much larger clone, so it may be a read error. In this CDR3 the conserved last residue, phenylalanine or tryptophan, is missing, so a read error is likely. The rearrangement uses TRBV20-1 and TRBJ2-5, with no clear D. The CDR3 is made up of 12 amino acids. V lost 6 bases and J lost 2, with 10 bases in between. Germline CDR1 reads DFQATT; CDR2 reads SNEGSKA (reference sequence). Here the CDR3 reads CSAQDRQETQYS. The CDR3 DNA sequence: TGCAGTGCCCAAGATAGGCAAGAGACCCAGTACTCC.

This clonotype was seen only once. The chain carries TRBV28 and TRBJ2-1; the match to TRBD2 covers 12 bases. CDR1 is MDHEN, CDR2 SYDVKM, per germline. CDR3 size: 21 residues. Unmatched junction bases numbered 21, after V lost 2 bases and J lost 7 bases. In DNA form, the CDR3 reads TGTGCCAGCAGTTTAGCCCCCCACTCTAGCGGGAGGGCCGGGATTTTGAATGAGCAGTTCTTC. Translation gives CASSLAPHSSGRAGILNEQFF.

This clonotype was detected many times. This rearrangement joins TRBV2 to TRBJ2-7; D is undetermined. Germline lookup yields CDR1 SNHLY and CDR2 FYNNEI. The CDR3 loop spans 14 amino acids. Trimming took off 5 bases at V and 3 bases at J, with 14 bases between the two ends. CDR3 region: CASSPSIYFYEQYF. CDR3 nucleotide sequence: TGTGCCAGCAGTCCGTCGATCTATTTCTACGAGCAGTACTTC. The entire variable domain, with the rest obtained from reference TRBV2 and TRBJ2-7, is as follows: EPEVTQTPSHQVTQMGQEVILRCVPISNHLYFYWYRQILGQKVEFLVSFYNNEISEKSEIFDDQFSVERPDGSNFTLKIRSTKLEDSAMYFCASSPSIYFYEQYFGPGTRLTVT.